This is a list of T cell receptor beta chains from one sample in a study of blood T cell repertoires in COVID-19. Generated by immunoSEQ multiplex PCR, the TCRdb table keeps only in-frame clones and is missing some. Here the sample spans about 190,000 clones, 70% to 85% being singletons. Sequencing was performed on peripheral blood. These receptors all stem from a man aged 50 to 60 who had recovered from COVID-19. CDR3s include the opening cysteine and the closing phenylalanine or tryptophan. The D gene is left open where the match is weak. The size of a clone is reported for some rows only, either as once, few or many, or as a class for expanded clones.

size,V,D,J,CDR3,DNA
.,TRBV4-2,TRBD2,TRBJ2-5,CASSQAGGLAGETQYF,TGTGCCAGCAGCCAAGCCGGGGGACTAGCGGGAGAGACCCAGTACTTC
.,TRBV7-3,TRBD1,TRBJ1-6,CASSLMGGQGFVGFNSPLHF,TGTGCCAGCAGCTTAATGGGAGGACAGGGGTTTGTGGGGTTTAATTCACCCCTCCACTTT
.,TRBV3-1/TRBV3-2,.,TRBJ2-7,CASSQRSLYEQYF,TGTGCCAGCAGCCAACGCTCACTCTACGAGCAGTACTTC
.,TRBV7-9,TRBD1,TRBJ2-7,CASSSGTGSYEQYF,TGTGCCAGCAGCTCCGGGACAGGATCCTACGAGCAGTACTTC
.,TRBV27,TRBD2,TRBJ2-1,CASSSNSGRASNEQFF,TGTGCCAGCAGTTCCAATAGCGGGAGAGCGTCGAATGAGCAGTTCTTC
.,TRBV9,.,TRBJ2-2,CASSGRQSTGELFF,TGTGCCAGCAGCGGGAGACAGTCCACCGGGGAGCTGTTTTTT
.,TRBV11-2,.,TRBJ2-7,CASSLGAFEQYF,TGTGCCAGCAGCTTGGGGGCGTTCGAGCAGTACTTC
few,TRBV4-2,.,TRBJ2-1,CASSQDRAGPLSEQFF,TGTGCCAGCAGCCAAGATCGGGCGGGACCCCTATCTGAGCAGTTCTTC
.,TRBV20-1,.,TRBJ2-3,CSAGGDTQYF,TGCAGTGCCGGAGGAGATACGCAGTATTTT
.,TRBV11-3,TRBD2,TRBJ2-1,CASSAGTSVGQNEQFF,TGTGCCAGCAGCGCCGGGACTAGCGTCGGGCAGAATGAGCAGTTCTTC
.,TRBV6-2/TRBV6-3,.,TRBJ2-2,CASSNRGELFF,TGTGCCAGCAGTAACCGGGGGGAGCTGTTTTTT
.,TRBV11-2,TRBD1,TRBJ2-7,CASSLVGQGGSYEQYF,TGTGCCAGCAGCTTAGTCGGACAGGGGGGGAGCTACGAGCAGTACTTC
once,TRBV3-1/TRBV3-2,TRBD1,TRBJ1-3,CASSRMDRAYGNTIYF,TGTGCCAGCAGTCGCATGGACAGGGCATATGGAAACACCATATATTTT
.,TRBV29-1,TRBD1,TRBJ2-5,CSVEDRTGPRETQYF,TGCAGCGTTGAAGATCGGACAGGCCCCCGGGAGACCCAGTACTTC
.,TRBV5-1,TRBD2,TRBJ2-1,CASSKWTSGRRDNEQFF,TGCGCCAGCAGCAAATGGACTAGCGGGAGGCGTGATAATGAGCAGTTCTTC
.,TRBV28,TRBD1,TRBJ2-7,CASSKTDRIYEQYF,TGTGCCAGCAGTAAAACGGACAGGATCTACGAGCAGTACTTC
.,TRBV13,.,TRBJ2-1,CASSFTDEQFF,TGTGCCAGCAGCTTTACTGATGAGCAGTTCTTC
many,TRBV7-2,.,TRBJ2-1,CASSPSRTNENEQFF,TGTGCCAGCAGCCCGTCCCGGACTAATGAAAATGAGCAGTTCTTC
.,TRBV6-6,.,TRBJ2-2,CASSKGQGRSTGELFF,TGTGCCAGCAGCAAGGGGCAGGGTCGGAGCACCGGGGAGCTGTTTTTT
.,TRBV18,TRBD1,TRBJ1-1,CASSRTGPNTEAFF,TGTGCCAGCTCACGGACAGGCCCGAACACTGAAGCTTTCTTT
.,TRBV19,TRBD1,TRBJ2-7,CASSIPAGTGGYEQYF,TGTGCCAGTAGTATTCCAGCAGGGACAGGGGGGTACGAGCAGTACTTC
.,TRBV11-2,.,TRBJ2-3,CASSTHLDTQYF,TGTGCCAGCAGTACTCACTTGGATACGCAGTATTTT
few,TRBV7-2,.,TRBJ2-7,CASSLSGGLYEQYF,TGTGCCAGCAGCTTATCCGGGGGGCTCTACGAGCAGTACTTC
.,TRBV15,.,TRBJ2-3,CATSGLLDLTDTQYF,TGTGCCACCAGCGGACTCTTAGACCTCACAGATACGCAGTATTTT
.,TRBV27,TRBD2,TRBJ2-2,CASSPQTSSNTGELFF,TGTGCCAGCAGTCCTCAGACTAGCTCAAACACCGGGGAGCTGTTTTTT
.,TRBV5-1,TRBD2,TRBJ2-5,CASSLGGTSGSGETQYF,TGCGCCAGCAGCTTGGGGGGGACTAGCGGGAGTGGAGAGACCCAGTACTTC
.,TRBV3-1/TRBV3-2,.,TRBJ2-5,CASSQDLRPVFEGLKRETQYF,TGTGCCAGCAGCCAAGATCTACGACCGGTATTTGAGGGCCTAAAACGAGAGACCCAGTACTTC
.,TRBV4-1,TRBD1,TRBJ1-2,CASSQGLGQGGGYTF,TGCGCCAGCAGCCAAGGCCTTGGACAGGGAGGCGGCTACACCTTC
.,TRBV5-1,TRBD2,TRBJ2-5,CASRQLAGGNQETQYF,TGCGCCAGCCGGCAACTAGCGGGAGGGAACCAAGAGACCCAGTACTTC
.,TRBV28,.,TRBJ1-1,CAIHREGNTEAFF,TGTGCCATCCACAGGGAGGGGAACACTGAAGCTTTCTTT
.,TRBV19,.,TRBJ1-6,CASSTGQTYNSPLHF,TGTGCCAGTAGTACAGGACAAACCTATAATTCACCCCTCCACTTT
.,TRBV4-2,.,TRBJ1-4,CASSQGRSAAANEKLFF,TGTGCCAGCAGCCAGGGGAGAAGCGCAGCAGCTAATGAAAAACTGTTTTTT
.,TRBV3-1/TRBV3-2,TRBD1,TRBJ1-4,CASSHPGGPATNEKLFF,TGTGCCAGCAGCCACCCAGGGGGACCTGCAACTAATGAAAAACTGTTTTTT
.,TRBV7-9,TRBD1,TRBJ1-1,CASSPRQGRNTEAFF,TGTGCCAGCAGCCCACGACAGGGCCGGAACACTGAAGCTTTCTTT
.,TRBV4-3,TRBD2,TRBJ2-1,CASSHSGGLADNEQFF,TGCGCCAGCAGCCACTCTGGGGGACTAGCGGACAATGAGCAGTTCTTC
.,TRBV11-2,TRBD2,TRBJ2-1,CASSALGLAGTGEQFF,TGTGCCAGCAGCGCCCTAGGGCTAGCGGGAACTGGTGAGCAGTTCTTC
.,TRBV30,.,TRBJ2-1,CALSRSYNEQFF,TGTGCCCTATCGCGATCCTACAATGAGCAGTTCTTC
once,TRBV5-1,.,TRBJ2-5,CASRTNYVQETQYF,TGCGCCAGCAGAACAAATTACGTCCAAGAGACCCAGTACTTC
.,TRBV10-1,TRBD2,TRBJ2-7,CASSDLAGGPYEQYF,TGCGCCAGCAGTGATTTAGCGGGAGGGCCCTACGAGCAGTACTTC
once,TRBV7-2,.,TRBJ2-7,CASSLATAGTLRF,TGTGCCAGCAGCTTAGCGACAGCAGGGACTTTAAGGTTC
.,TRBV4-1,.,TRBJ2-1,CASSQVDMITYNEQFF,TGCGCCAGCAGCCAAGTAGACATGATAACCTACAATGAGCAGTTCTTC
.,TRBV27,.,TRBJ2-1,CASTELGHRQFF,TGTGCCAGCACCGAATTGGGACATCGGCAGTTCTTC
.,TRBV5-1,.,TRBJ1-1,CASSLNIQNTEAFF,TGCGCCAGCAGCTTGAACATTCAGAACACTGAAGCTTTCTTT
.,TRBV15,.,TRBJ1-4,CATSLGRSEKLFF,TGTGCCACCAGCCTAGGGAGGAGTGAAAAACTGTTTTTT